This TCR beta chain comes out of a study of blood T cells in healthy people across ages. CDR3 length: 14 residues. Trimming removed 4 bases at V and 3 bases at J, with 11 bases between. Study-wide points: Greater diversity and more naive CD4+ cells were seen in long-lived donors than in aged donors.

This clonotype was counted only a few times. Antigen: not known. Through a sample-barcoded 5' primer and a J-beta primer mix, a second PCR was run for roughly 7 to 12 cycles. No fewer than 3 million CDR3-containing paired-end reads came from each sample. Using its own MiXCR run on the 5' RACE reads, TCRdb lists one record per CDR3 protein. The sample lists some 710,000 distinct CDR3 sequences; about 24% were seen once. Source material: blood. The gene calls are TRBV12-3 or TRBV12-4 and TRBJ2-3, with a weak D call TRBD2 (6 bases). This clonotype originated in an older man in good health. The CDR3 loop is CASSSSVRTDTQYF. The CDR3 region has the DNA TGTGCCAGCAGTTCTAGCGTAAGGACAGATACGCAGTATTTT.